The clone carrying this TCR beta chain has only a few counts. The TCRbeta library incorporated unique molecular identifiers. One entry per CDR3 protein results from TCRdb running MiXCR on the PCR reads. The table has roughly 90,000 distinct CDR3 sequences, approximately 12% seen once. This record belongs to a study of T-cell reconstitution after alpha-beta-depleted transplantation in children. Trimming stripped 5 bases from V and 3 bases from J, with 10 bases between. The length of the CDR3 is 13 residues. The sequence came from a human donor who donated a stem cell graft to a child with inherited bone marrow failure. The chain couples TRBV12-3 or TRBV12-4 to TRBJ1-2; D not resolved. The source material was PBMCs from the stem cell graft donor, sampled from the stem cell graft. The CDR3 nucleotides are TGTGCCAGCAGTGGTACAGCCTACTATGGCTACACCTTC. Translation gives CASSGTAYYGYTF.